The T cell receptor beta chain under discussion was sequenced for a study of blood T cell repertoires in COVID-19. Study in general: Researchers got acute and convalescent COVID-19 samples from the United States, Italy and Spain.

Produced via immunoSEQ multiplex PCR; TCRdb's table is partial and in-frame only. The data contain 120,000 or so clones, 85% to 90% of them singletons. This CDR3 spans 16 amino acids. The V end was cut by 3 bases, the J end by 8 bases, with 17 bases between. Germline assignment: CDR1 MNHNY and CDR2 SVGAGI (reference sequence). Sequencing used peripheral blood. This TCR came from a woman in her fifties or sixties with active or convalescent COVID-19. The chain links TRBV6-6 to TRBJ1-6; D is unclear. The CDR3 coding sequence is TGTGCCAGCAGTTATTTATCGGGAAGAGAGGATTCACCCCTCCACTTT. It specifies CASSYLSGREDSPLHF.